Each of the 25 T cell receptor beta chains below was sequenced from the same sample in a study of blood T cell repertoires in COVID-19. Sequenced by immunoSEQ multiplex PCR; TCRdb stores in-frame clones only, minus some. Here the sample spans approximately 70,000 clones, around 90% being singletons. The specimen was peripheral blood. All receptors derive from a man in his fifties with active COVID-19.

This chain joins TRBV10-3 and TRBJ1-2; D may be TRBD1 (5 bases). In germline, CDR1 is ENHRY, CDR2 SYGVKD. CDR3 length equals 14 residues. The V end lost 6 bases, the J end lost 0 bases, and 11 bases lay between the germline ends. The CDR3 bases are TGTGCCATCAGAGCTGTAGGGGCTAACTATGGCTACACCTTC. This sequence encodes CAIRAVGANYGYTF.

With regard to this clone: This CDR3 is also generated by other DNA sequences in the sample. This sequence joins TRBV7-8 and TRBJ1-2; D gene ambiguous. Germline V CDR1 and CDR2: SGHVS, FQNEAQ. This CDR3 has 14 amino acids. Trimming stripped 3 bases from V and 0 bases from J, with 8 bases between. CDR3 nucleotide sequence: TGTGCCAGCAGCTTGGCGGAGACTAACTATGGCTACACCTTC. Translating gives CASSLAETNYGYTF.

This chain connects TRBV19 to TRBJ2-6; 7 bases are shared with TRBD1. V trimming: 7 bases; J trimming: 2 bases; junction bases outside the gene matches: 5. Germline CDR1 reads LNHDA; CDR2 reads SQIVND (reference sequence). The CDR3 loop spans 15 amino acids. CDR3 loop: CASNPDRAGANVLTF. The CDR3 nucleotides read TGTGCCAGTAACCCCGACAGGGCTGGGGCCAACGTCCTGACTTTC. Drawing the rest from reference TRBV19 and TRBJ2-6, the complete variable domain is DGGITQSPKYLFRKEGQNVTLSCEQNLNHDAMYWYRQDPGQGLRLIYYSQIVNDFQKGDIAEGYSVSREKKESFPLTVTSAQKNPTAFYLCASNPDRAGANVLTFGAGSRLTVL.

The genes are TRBV7-8 and TRBJ2-7; 8 bases agree with TRBD1. With 5 bases clipped from V and 0 bases from J, the junction kept 12 bases outside the gene matches. Germline V CDR1 and CDR2: SGHVS, FQNEAQ. The CDR3 is 17 amino acids. The CDR3 nucleotides read TGTGCCAGCAGCAAATATGGCCAGGGGGCATTCTCCTACGAGCAGTACTTC. As protein: CASSKYGQGAFSYEQYF. Full variable domain (rest looked up from reference TRBV7-8 and TRBJ2-7): GAGVSQSPRYKVAKRGQDVALRCDPISGHVSLFWYQQALGQGPEFLTYFQNEAQLDKSGLPSDRFFAERPEGSVSTLKIQRTQQEDSAVYLCASSKYGQGAFSYEQYFGPGTRLTVT.

V gene TRBV10-3 combines with J gene TRBJ2-7; 9 bases agree with TRBD1. In germline, CDR1 is ENHRY, CDR2 SYGVKD. V gave up 6 bases and J gave up 9 bases; unmatched junction bases: 12. The CDR3 is 14 residues long. The CDR3 sequence: CAISPGTGTGGQYF. The CDR3 nucleotides are TGTGCCATCAGCCCAGGGACAGGGACCGGCGGGCAGTACTTC.

This rearrangement joins TRBV5-4 to TRBJ2-1, with TRBD2 identical over 8 bases. V lost 0 bases to trimming and J lost 0 bases; unmatched junction nucleotides: 5. From germline, CDR1 is SGHNT and CDR2 YYREEE (reference sequence). The CDR3 loop spans 17 amino acids. The CDR3: CASSLDLAGNSYNEQFF. As DNA, the CDR3 is TGTGCCAGCAGCTTGGACCTAGCGGGCAACTCCTACAATGAGCAGTTCTTC.

The rearrangement links TRBV28 to TRBJ2-5, with 9 bases lining up with TRBD1. The CDR3 runs 16 residues. Per germline, CDR1 MDHEN and CDR2 SYDVKM. With 7 bases clipped from V and 5 bases from J, the junction kept 14 bases outside the gene matches. This CDR3 reads CASTLTGTGPKETQYF. The CDR3 DNA sequence: TGTGCCAGCACCCTCACCGGGACAGGGCCCAAGGAGACCCAGTACTTC.

This chain connects TRBV28 to TRBJ1-5; D ambiguous. The germline V gene has CDR1 MDHEN and CDR2 SYDVKM. The CDR3 loop spans 13 amino acids. Trimming shortened V by 4 bases and J by 6 bases, and 10 bases separated the two germline ends. CDR3 sequence reads: CASSSQLGQPQHF. In DNA, the CDR3 is TGTGCCAGCAGTTCACAGTTGGGTCAGCCCCAGCATTTT.

A single count supports this clone. The chain combines TRBV6-6 with TRBJ1-2, with D possibly TRBD1 on 5 matching bases. In germline, CDR1 is MNHNY, CDR2 SVGAGI (reference sequence). Trimming removed 8 bases at V and 8 bases at J, with 21 bases between. The CDR3 runs 14 residues. DNA of the CDR3: TGTGCCAGCCTAGGTCAGGGCCGCGAGTACGGCTACACCTTC. Amino acids: CASLGQGREYGYTF.

DNA of the CDR3: TGTGCCAGCTCACCACCGAGGACAGGGGTCCCTAACTATGGCTACACCTTC. This codes for CASSPPRTGVPNYGYTF. The J gene is TRBJ1-2, the V gene TRBV18, with 9 bases identical to TRBD1. V was pared by 0 bases and J by 0 bases, with 5 bases of the junction left unmatched. Per the germline V gene, CDR1 is KGHSH and CDR2 is LQKENI. The CDR3 is 17 residues long. Supplemented by reference TRBV18 and TRBJ1-2, the full variable domain reads NAGVMQNPRHLVRRRGQEARLRCSPMKGHSHVYWYRQLPEEGLKFMVYLQKENIIDESGMPKERFSAEFPKEGPSILRIQQVVRGDSAAYFCASSPPRTGVPNYGYTFGSGTRLTVV.

The chain is built from TRBV19 and TRBJ2-7, with 10 bases fitting TRBD2. J was trimmed by 1 base and V by 6 bases; bases with no gene match: 6. Germline V gives CDR1 LNHDA, CDR2 SQIVND (reference sequence). The CDR3 contains 15 residues. The CDR3 bases are TGTGCCAGTAGCCGCAAGCGGGAGGGATCCTACGAGCAGTACTTC. This gives the protein CASSRKREGSYEQYF.

V and J are TRBV7-6 and TRBJ2-1; 7 bases are shared with TRBD1. Germline V gives CDR1 SGHVS, CDR2 FNYEAQ. This CDR3 contains 16 residues. V dropped 5 bases and J dropped 3; count of bases not matched to a gene: 10. CDR3 amino acids: CASSPQPGQLYNEQFF. The CDR3 nucleotides read TGTGCCAGCAGCCCCCAGCCGGGACAGCTCTACAATGAGCAGTTCTTC.

This chain joins TRBV5-4 and TRBJ2-7; D call uncertain. Germline lookup yields CDR1 SGHNT and CDR2 YYREEE (reference sequence). The CDR3 sequence is 14 residues long. Deletions cut 0 bases from V and 4 bases from J, with 11 bases between. The CDR3 loop is CASSLDRLTYEQYF. The CDR3 bases are TGTGCCAGCAGCTTGGATCGGTTGACATACGAGCAGTACTTC.

The J gene is TRBJ1-1, the V gene TRBV5-5; D might be TRBD1 (5 bases). The ends were cut back, 4 bases at V and 7 bases at J, with 11 bases in the middle. The CDR3 consists of 12 residues. Germline CDR1 and CDR2: SGHKS and YYEKEE (reference sequence). Here the CDR3 DNA reads TGTGCCAGCAGCCAGGACACTTTTGAAGCTTTCTTT. Translated, it gives CASSQDTFEAFF.

The chain links TRBV19 to TRBJ2-1, with TRBD1 matching 8 bases. The germline gives CDR1 LNHDA, CDR2 SQIVND (reference sequence). The CDR3 is 13 amino acids. The J segment lost 6 bases and the V segment lost 5 bases, leaving 3 bases of the junction unmatched. The CDR3, as DNA: TGTGCCAGTAGTTCGGGACAGGTCAATGAGCAGTTCTTC. Translation: CASSSGQVNEQFF. Full variable domain (missing parts from reference TRBV19 and TRBJ2-1): DGGITQSPKYLFRKEGQNVTLSCEQNLNHDAMYWYRQDPGQGLRLIYYSQIVNDFQKGDIAEGYSVSREKKESFPLTVTSAQKNPTAFYLCASSSGQVNEQFFGPGTRLTVL.

The V call is TRBV9, the J call TRBJ2-1; TRBD2 matches at 11 bases. The CDR3 extends over 16 amino acids. The trim removed 2 bases at V and 7 bases at J, leaving 8 bases unmatched. Germline V gives CDR1 SGDLS, CDR2 YYNGEE. CDR3: CASSVQIAGGQNEQFF. CDR3 nucleotide sequence: TGTGCCAGCAGCGTTCAGATAGCGGGAGGGCAGAATGAGCAGTTCTTC.

This clone was detected only once. This rearrangement joins TRBV7-2 to TRBJ1-2; TRBD1 matches at 7 bases. The V segment lost 1 base and the J segment 6 bases; nucleotides outside the gene matches: 2. Germline V CDR1 and CDR2: SGHTA, FQGNSA. The length of the CDR3 is 13 residues. This chain's CDR3 is CASSLGQGDGYTF. The CDR3 DNA reads as TGTGCCAGCAGCTTAGGACAGGGTGATGGCTACACCTTC.

The rearrangement links TRBV6-6 to TRBJ1-5; 7 bases line up with TRBD1. Germline assignment: CDR1 MNHNY and CDR2 SVGAGI (reference sequence). The V segment lost 5 bases and the J segment 1 base; nucleotides outside the gene matches: 5. CDR3 length: 15 amino acids. CDR3 sequence: CASSLTGLSNQPQHF. The CDR3, as DNA: TGTGCCAGCAGTCTGACAGGGTTAAGCAATCAGCCCCAGCATTTT.

This chain connects TRBV11-2 to TRBJ2-1; 12 positions agree with TRBD2. Germline assignment: CDR1 SGHAT and CDR2 FQNNGV. This CDR3 spans 14 amino acids. The trim removed 5 bases at V and 9 bases at J, leaving 5 bases unmatched. CDR3 region: CASSTLAGGGEQFF. DNA of the CDR3: TGTGCCAGCAGCACACTAGCGGGAGGAGGTGAGCAGTTCTTC.

This clone was detected only once. The rearrangement uses TRBV27 and TRBJ2-7; possibly TRBD2 for D (5 bases). Looked up from germline, CDR1 is MNHEY and CDR2 is SMNVEV (reference sequence). V lost 6 bases, J lost 0 bases, and 12 bases lay in between. The CDR3 has 14 amino acids. CDR3 in DNA: TGTGCCAGCAGCCCGGACTCATTCTCCTACGAGCAGTACTTC. This encodes CASSPDSFSYEQYF.

The CDR3 spells CATSAGGQGTHEQYF. Written as DNA, the CDR3 is TGTGCCACCAGTGCGGGGGGACAGGGCACCCACGAGCAGTACTTC. The chain is built from TRBV24-1 and TRBJ2-7; 9 nucleotides align to TRBD1. Germline V lookup: CDR1 KGHDR, CDR2 SFDVKD. The CDR3 length is 15 residues. V lost 5 bases, J lost 5 bases, and 9 bases stayed unmatched.

This sequence joins TRBV5-1 and TRBJ1-1; 7 bases agree with TRBD1. The CDR3 consists of 14 residues. Losses at the gene ends were 1 base for V and 5 bases for J; bases not matched to a gene: 5. From germline, CDR1 is SGHRS and CDR2 YFSETQ. DNA of the CDR3: TGCGCCAGCAGCTTGCAGGGGGTTAGAACTGAAGCTTTCTTT. Translating gives CASSLQGVRTEAFF.

This clone was detected once. This chain joins TRBV29-1 and TRBJ2-7, with 10 nucleotides matching TRBD2. With V trimmed by 4 bases and J by 3 bases, 9 bases remained unmatched. Germline CDR1 is SQVTM and CDR2 is ANQGSEA. CDR3 length: 15 residues. The CDR3 protein is CSVGSPSGSYYEQYF. The CDR3 bases are TGCAGCGTTGGTTCTCCTAGCGGGAGTTACTACGAGCAGTACTTC.

The chain has TRBV9 and TRBJ2-4, with 8 bases aligning to TRBD1. Germline V gene lookup returns CDR1 SGDLS and CDR2 YYNGEE. V trimming: 4 bases; J trimming: 9 bases; junction bases outside the gene matches: 9. This CDR3 contains 14 residues. For the CDR3, the DNA is TGTGCCAGCAGCTCGACAGGGGCGGGTGGCATTCAGTACTTC. This codes for CASSSTGAGGIQYF.

This chain uses TRBV5-1 with TRBJ2-3; D uncertain. Trimming removed 2 bases at V and 0 bases at J, with 4 bases between. This CDR3 has 13 residues. Germline loops: CDR1 SGHRS, CDR2 YFSETQ. The CDR3 reads CASSFSSTDTQYF. CDR3 DNA: TGCGCCAGCAGCTTCTCTAGCACAGATACGCAGTATTTT.